The 5 T cell receptor beta chains below come from one sample, sequenced in a study of vaccination effects on CD4 cells after COVID-19. Profiled with immunoSEQ multiplex PCR; TCRdb holds only in-frame clones, not every one. The sample contains 30,000 to 40,000 clones, 82% of which appear only once. The antigens of these receptors remain unknown. Following a roughly ten-day culture, CD4+ T cells were purified. The source material was CD4+ T cells from PBMCs cultured without peptide, sampled before COVID-19 vaccination. The receptor set was obtained from a human donor who received a COVID-19 vaccine.

In this sample, this clone turned up once. This chain joins TRBV5-6 and TRBJ1-4; the D is unclear. CDR3 length: 13 amino acids. V dropped 2 bases and J dropped 3 bases, with 5 bases sitting between them. Germline V gene sequence: CDR1 SGHDT, CDR2 YYEEEE. CDR3 bases: TGTGCCAGCAGCTTTAGGTCTAATGAAAAACTGTTTTTT. Translation: CASSFRSNEKLFF.

This chain links TRBV24-1 with TRBJ2-3, with TRBD2 matching over 9 bases. Germline lookup yields CDR1 KGHDR and CDR2 SFDVKD. V was clipped by 3 bases and J by 6 bases; unmatched bases: 6. This CDR3 has 15 amino acids. CDR3 amino acids: CATSDAGGARDTQYF. The CDR3 DNA reads TGTGCCACCAGTGATGCGGGGGGGGCCCGGGATACGCAGTATTTT.

V usage is TRBV10-1 and J usage is TRBJ1-1; the D is unclear. V dropped 5 bases and J dropped 1 base, with 8 bases sitting between them. This CDR3 spans 13 amino acids. Looked up from germline, CDR1 is WNHNN and CDR2 is SYGVQD (reference sequence). The DNA for the CDR3 is TGCGCCAGCAGTCTAACCGGGAACACTGAAGCTTTCTTT. It translates to CASSLTGNTEAFF.

The sample holds a few counts of this clone. The J gene is TRBJ1-1, the V gene TRBV12-3 or TRBV12-4, with D maybe TRBD1 (5 bases). This CDR3 comprises 13 residues. V lost 5 bases and J 4 bases, leaving 11 bases between the germline ends. This chain's CDR3 is CASSPGTRTEAFF. The CDR3 coding sequence is TGTGCCAGCAGTCCCGGGACCCGCACTGAAGCTTTCTTT.

The table lists this clone with a count of one. This chain joins TRBV6-2 or TRBV6-3 and TRBJ1-5, with TRBD1 as a possible D gene (6 bases). This CDR3 comprises 15 residues. Germline V gene sequence: CDR1 MNHEY, CDR2 SVGEGT. Trimming removed 6 bases at V and 0 bases at J, with 12 bases between. The CDR3 region is CASSSGTLSNQPQHF. CDR3 coding DNA: TGTGCCAGCAGCTCCGGGACACTTAGCAATCAGCCCCAGCATTTT.